Following are 15 T cell receptor beta chains from one sample sequenced in a study of T-cell reconstitution after alpha-beta-depleted transplantation in children. The TCRbeta library was prepared with unique molecular identifiers. In TCRdb, the PCR reads were re-called with MiXCR into one record per CDR3 protein. Found here are just under 550,000 distinct CDR3 sequences, around 19% of them singletons; the top ten hold 2.5% to 4%. Sequences were derived from PBMCs from the stem cell graft donor, sampled from the stem cell graft. These receptors were obtained from a human donor who donated a stem cell graft to a child with acute lymphoblastic leukemia.

The rearrangement links TRBV10-3 to TRBJ2-7; D is unclear. Germline V gene lookup returns CDR1 ENHRY and CDR2 SYGVKD. The CDR3 has 14 residues. The V and J ends lost 2 bases and 4 bases respectively, with 12 bases between them. CDR3 loop: CAISERDSTYEQYF. CDR3 DNA sequence: TGTGCCATCAGTGAGAGAGATTCGACTTACGAGCAGTACTTC.

A word on this clonotype: One end of the junction does not line up with germline, which may come from a read error. This chain joins TRBV25-1 and TRBJ2-4, with D perhaps TRBD1 or TRBD2 (5 bases each). Germline V gene sequence: CDR1 MGHDK, CDR2 SYGVNS. The CDR3 has 14 residues. CDR3 DNA: TGTGCCACCCGGACGGAGAGGGGTAAAAACAGTCAGTACTTC. The encoded protein is CATRTERGKNSQYF.

There are a few counts of this clonotype. The gene calls are TRBV20-1 and TRBJ2-1; 8 bases are a match to TRBD2. CDR1 and CDR2 from the germline V gene are DFQATT and SNEGSKA (reference sequence). Losses at the gene ends were 5 bases for V and 7 bases for J; bases not matched to a gene: 13. The CDR3 runs 15 residues. CDR3 sequence (DNA): TGCAGTGCTGCGCGGGTGGCTAGCGGGTTTAATGAGCAGTTCTTC. Translating it yields CSAARVASGFNEQFF.

The CDR3: CASSKGQGNSYEQYF. DNA for the CDR3: TGTGCCAGTAGTAAAGGACAGGGCAACTCCTACGAGCAGTACTTC. The genes are TRBV19 and TRBJ2-7, with TRBD1 matching 8 bases. Germline-derived CDR1 and CDR2 are LNHDA and SQIVND (reference sequence). V lost 4 bases to trimming and J lost 0 bases; unmatched junction nucleotides: 5. The CDR3 contains 15 residues.

The chain has TRBV20-1 and TRBJ2-6; D remains unclear. Germline V gene sequence: CDR1 DFQATT, CDR2 SNEGSKA (reference sequence). The germline V and J ends were trimmed by 0 bases and 2 bases, with 11 bases remaining between them. This CDR3 comprises 16 residues. The CDR3 reads CSARERVPTGANVLTF. In DNA, the CDR3 is TGCAGTGCTAGAGAAAGGGTGCCTACTGGGGCCAACGTCCTGACTTTC.

This chain links TRBV7-8 with TRBJ2-7, with 7 bases identical to TRBD1. The CDR3 covers 14 residues. The trim removed 1 base at V and 5 bases at J, leaving 5 bases unmatched. Per germline, CDR1 SGHVS and CDR2 FQNEAQ. The CDR3 DNA is TGTGCCAGCAGCTTAGAAGGACAGGAGGACGAGCAGTACTTC. The encoded protein is CASSLEGQEDEQYF.

The rearrangement links TRBV18 to TRBJ1-5; 10 positions agree with TRBD1. The CDR3 has 15 residues. V trimming: 3 bases; J trimming: 3 bases; junction bases outside the gene matches: 2. Germline values: CDR1 KGHSH, CDR2 LQKENI. The CDR3 here is CASSPGTGANQPQHF. The DNA for the CDR3 is TGTGCCAGCTCACCCGGGACAGGGGCCAATCAGCCCCAGCATTTT.

The genes are TRBV20-1 and TRBJ1-5; no clear D. Germline CDR1 and CDR2: DFQATT and SNEGSKA (reference sequence). V was pared by 3 bases and J by 7 bases, with 13 bases between. The CDR3 extends over 13 amino acids. The CDR3 reads CSASFRPRQPQHF. In DNA, the CDR3 is TGCAGTGCTAGTTTCCGGCCCCGGCAGCCCCAGCATTTT.

This clonotype has only a few counts. The CDR3 here is CASSISPQGDLETQYF. CDR3 sequence (DNA): TGTGCCAGTAGTATCAGCCCACAGGGAGATTTGGAGACCCAGTACTTC. The chain links TRBV19 to TRBJ2-5, with D perhaps TRBD1 (6 bases). The CDR3 totals 16 residues. CDR1 is LNHDA, CDR2 SQIVND, per germline (reference sequence). Trimming cost V 3 bases and J 5 bases, with 19 bases left between them. The full variable domain, completed using reference TRBV19 and TRBJ2-5, is DGGITQSPKYLFRKEGQNVTLSCEQNLNHDAMYWYRQDPGQGLRLIYYSQIVNDFQKGDIAEGYSVSREKKESFPLTVTSAQKNPTAFYLCASSISPQGDLETQYFGPGTRLLVL.

This chain connects TRBV7-9 to TRBJ2-1; 7 nucleotides line up with TRBD1. CDR3 length: 16 residues. Losses at the gene ends were 1 base for V and 4 bases for J; bases not matched to a gene: 7. Germline loops: CDR1 SEHNR, CDR2 FQNEAQ (reference sequence). CDR3 DNA: TGTGCCAGCAGCTTAGATTTAGGACAGGAGTACAATGAGCAGTTCTTC. Amino acids: CASSLDLGQEYNEQFF.

The CDR3: CASTDSSTNEKLFF. The DNA of the CDR3 is TGCGCCAGCACCGACAGCTCAACTAATGAAAAACTGTTTTTT. The chain combines TRBV5-1 with TRBJ1-4; possible D gene TRBD1, 5 bases. This CDR3 region has 14 residues. V lost 6 bases to trimming and J lost 0 bases, with 9 bases between them. The germline CDR1 and CDR2 sequences are SGHRS and YFSETQ.

The chain combines TRBV12-3 or TRBV12-4 with TRBJ2-7; D possibly corresponds to TRBD1 (6 bases). The germline V and J ends were trimmed by 5 bases and 3 bases, with 11 bases remaining between them. The CDR3 is 13 amino acids. CDR3 nucleotides: TGTGCCAGCAGTGAACAGGGCTACTACGAGCAGTACTTC. Its protein product is CASSEQGYYEQYF.

This clonotype was counted between two and nine times. The chain combines TRBV29-1 with TRBJ2-2; 8 positions match TRBD2. V lost 5 bases to trimming and J lost 5 bases; unmatched junction nucleotides: 7. This CDR3 spans 14 amino acids. CDR1 and CDR2 (germline): SQVTM, ANQGSEA. CDR3 in DNA: TGCAGCGTTTTGGAACGGGAGGGGACCGGGGAGCTGTTTTTT. This codes for CSVLEREGTGELFF.

This clonotype was seen ten or more times. V gene TRBV5-1 combines with J gene TRBJ2-7; 9 bases are a match to TRBD2. The CDR3 extends over 15 amino acids. The germline CDR1 and CDR2 sequences are SGHRS and YFSETQ. J was trimmed by 2 bases and V by 0 bases; bases with no gene match: 3. In DNA form, the CDR3 reads TGCGCCAGCAGCTTGGGGGCTAGCGGGACCTACGAGCAGTACTTC. It codes for CASSLGASGTYEQYF. The full variable domain, with the rest looked up from reference TRBV5-1 and TRBJ2-7, is KAGVTQTPRYLIKTRGQQVTLSCSPISGHRSVSWYQQTPGQGLQFLFEYFSETQRNKGNFPGRFSGRQFSNSRSEMNVSTLELGDSALYLCASSLGASGTYEQYFGPGTRLTVT.

The chain uses TRBV6-1 and TRBJ1-4, with D possibly matching TRBD1 (5 bases). V was shortened by 7 bases and J by 8 bases, with 14 bases between the two germline ends. The germline CDR1 and CDR2 sequences are MNHNS and SASEGT. The CDR3 totals 13 residues. The CDR3 here is CASTLGLNEKLFF. In DNA, the CDR3 is TGTGCCAGCACCTTGGGACTCAACGAAAAACTGTTTTTT.